One and the same sample provided the 24 T cell receptor beta chains below, sequenced in a study of T cell repertoires in cytomegalovirus infection. Using its own MiXCR run on the reads, TCRdb lists one record per CDR3 protein. The data contain around 100,000 distinct CDR3 sequences, 15% to 20% of them seen just once; the ten biggest clones take up about 7.3%. Source material: PBMCs. The source of these receptors is a human donor in good health (CMV status not recorded). Some clones in this sample may be carry-over from other donors' samples.

This clonotype has a count of ten or more. The chain recombines TRBV7-8 with TRBJ2-7; D might be TRBD1 or TRBD2, each matching 5 bases. The V and J ends lost 6 bases and 2 bases respectively, with 11 bases between them. The CDR3 has 13 amino acids. From germline, CDR1 is SGHVS and CDR2 FQNEAQ. The CDR3 DNA sequence: TGTGCCAGCAGTCCGGGACGGACCTACGAGCAGTACTTC. Its protein is CASSPGRTYEQYF.

Ten or more counts support this clonotype. The CDR3 DNA reads TGTGCCAGCAGCTTAGTCTCCCAGCGAGCTTTCTTT. Encoded protein: CASSLVSQRAFF. The chain combines TRBV7-2 with TRBJ1-1, with D hard to call. This CDR3 is 12 amino acids long. V shed 1 base and J shed 10 bases, with 10 bases lying between them. The germline CDR1 and CDR2 sequences are SGHTA and FQGNSA.

This CDR3 reads CASSGTSGSSYEQYF. The CDR3 nucleotides are TGTGCCAGCAGCGGGACTAGCGGGAGCTCCTACGAGCAGTACTTC. The genes are TRBV5-4 and TRBJ2-7; 14 bases line up with TRBD2. Looked up from germline, CDR1 is SGHNT and CDR2 is YYREEE (reference sequence). This CDR3 is 15 amino acids long. The ends lost 4 bases at V and 0 bases at J; junction bases unmatched: 0.

This clonotype was seen at least ten times. This rearrangement joins TRBV7-2 to TRBJ2-3; TRBD2 agrees at 9 bases. This CDR3 region has 14 residues. CDR1 SGHTA and CDR2 FQGNSA come from the germline V gene. J was trimmed by 1 base and V by 6 bases; bases with no gene match: 2. The CDR3 here is CASSRGGGTDTQYF. As DNA, the CDR3 is TGTGCCAGCAGTCGCGGGGGGGGCACAGATACGCAGTATTTT.

This clonotype was counted at least ten times. This chain uses TRBV7-2 with TRBJ2-1; TRBD2 might be the D (5 bases). CDR1 is SGHTA, CDR2 FQGNSA, per germline. Trimming shortened V by 3 bases and J by 7 bases, and 16 bases separated the two germline ends. The CDR3 covers 15 residues. The CDR3 loop is CASSFLSGPGNEQFF. The CDR3, as DNA: TGTGCCAGCAGCTTTCTCTCGGGCCCGGGGAATGAGCAGTTCTTC. The variable domain in full, completed from reference TRBV7-2 and TRBJ2-1, reads GAGVSQSPSNKVTEKGKDVELRCDPISGHTALYWYRQSLGQGLEFLIYFQGNSAPDKSGLPSDRFSAERTGGSVSTLTIQRTQQEDSAVYLCASSFLSGPGNEQFFGPGTRLTVL.

This clonotype came up a few times. The genes are TRBV4-1 and TRBJ1-5; D unresolved. Per the germline V gene, CDR1 is MGHRA and CDR2 is YSYEKL. The CDR3 runs to 16 residues. V was cut by 1 base and J by 4 bases, with 14 bases left in between. As DNA, the CDR3 is TGCGCCAGCAGCCAAGTAGGAGTATCCCTTAATCAGCCCCAGCATTTT. Protein: CASSQVGVSLNQPQHF.

This clonotype was detected only a few times. The V gene is TRBV10-3, the J gene TRBJ2-7; D is ambiguous. The CDR3 covers 14 residues. Germline CDR1 ENHRY, CDR2 SYGVKD. V lost 2 bases and J 2 bases, leaving 10 bases between the germline ends. CDR3 protein: CAISELQVTYEQYF. Written as DNA, the CDR3 is TGTGCCATCAGTGAGCTTCAAGTTACCTACGAGCAGTACTTC.

This clonotype was seen a handful of times. The chain employs TRBV20-1 and TRBJ1-5, with a possible D match to TRBD1 (6 bases). CDR3 length equals 15 residues. The germline gives CDR1 DFQATT, CDR2 SNEGSKA (reference sequence). V dropped 5 bases and J dropped 0 bases, with 14 bases sitting between them. CDR3 DNA sequence: TGCAGTGCTCAAGGGACACCATATAGCAATCAGCCCCAGCATTTT. Translation: CSAQGTPYSNQPQHF.

This clonotype was counted a few times. V is TRBV29-1 and J is TRBJ2-7; no clear D. The CDR3 length is 10 residues. V lost 5 bases and J lost 8, with 10 bases in between. Germline values: CDR1 SQVTM, CDR2 ANQGSEA. CDR3 sequence reads: CSVSDEKQYF. The CDR3 nucleotides read TGCAGCGTTAGTGACGAGAAGCAGTACTTC.

The rearrangement links TRBV18 to TRBJ1-1, with D possibly matching TRBD1 (6 bases). The CDR3 consists of 16 residues. From germline, CDR1 is KGHSH and CDR2 LQKENI. Trimming pared 4 bases from V and 4 bases from J, leaving 19 bases between. CDR3 nucleotide sequence: TGTGCCAGCTCACTGGTGGGGGGCAGAGGATCCACTGAAGCTTTCTTT. Translating it yields CASSLVGGRGSTEAFF.

There are a few counts of this clonotype. The CDR3 nucleotides read TGCAGTGCTAACGGACAGGGTAACTACGAGCAGTACTTC. Encoded protein: CSANGQGNYEQYF. The chain has TRBV20-1 and TRBJ2-7, with 8 bases lining up with TRBD1. CDR1 DFQATT and CDR2 SNEGSKA come from the germline V gene (reference sequence). This CDR3 spans 13 amino acids. Losses at the gene ends were 4 bases for V and 3 bases for J; bases not matched to a gene: 5.

This clonotype was seen only a few times. One end of the junction is discordant with germline, which a read error may explain. CDR3 region: CASSLGGKGTEAFF. CDR3 DNA: TGTGCCAGCAGTTTAGGAGGGAAGGGAACTGAAGCTTTCTTT. The chain is built from TRBV7-8 and TRBJ1-1; D remains unclear. The CDR3 loop spans 14 amino acids. Germline V gene data show CDR1 as SGHVS and CDR2 as FQNEAQ.

To note about this clonotype: One junction end does not reproduce the germline sequence, and a read error may be involved. The chain links TRBV7-2 to TRBJ2-7, with D perhaps TRBD2 (6 bases). This CDR3 is 14 amino acids long. Germline V gene data show CDR1 as SGHTA and CDR2 as FQGNSA. The CDR3 region is CAGSLGGSSYEQYF. CDR3 in DNA: TGTGCCGGCAGCTTGGGGGGAAGCTCCTACGAGCAGTACTTC.

The table lists this clonotype with many counts. This chain uses TRBV7-9 with TRBJ2-7, with D unresolved. V was pared by 3 bases and J by 2 bases, with 2 bases between. CDR1 is SEHNR, CDR2 FQNEAQ, per germline (reference sequence). The CDR3 sequence is 11 residues long. The CDR3 is CASSLTYEQYF. CDR3 bases: TGTGCCAGCAGCTTGACCTACGAGCAGTACTTC.

This chain links TRBV20-1 with TRBJ1-3; D remains unclear. CDR3 length equals 13 residues. V lost 0 bases and J lost 4, with 7 bases in between. CDR1 DFQATT and CDR2 SNEGSKA come from the germline V gene (reference sequence). Here the CDR3 DNA reads TGCAGTGCTAGAGATTCGGGCGGAAACACCATATATTTT. Residues: CSARDSGGNTIYF.

The sample holds many counts of this clonotype. The chain employs TRBV7-3 and TRBJ2-2, with D uncertain. Germline V gene data show CDR1 as SGHTA and CDR2 as FQGTGA. The CDR3 length is 15 residues. V was shortened by 1 base and J by 5 bases, with 11 bases between the two germline ends. The CDR3 DNA sequence: TGTGCCAGCAGCTTAAAGGTCTCGTCTACCGGGGAGCTGTTTTTT. Its protein product is CASSLKVSSTGELFF.

This clonotype was seen repeatedly, ten times or more. The J gene is TRBJ2-1, the V gene TRBV7-2, with 12 bases lining up with TRBD2. In germline, CDR1 is SGHTA, CDR2 FQGNSA. Trimming cost V 5 bases and J 6 bases; bases outside gene matches: 5. This CDR3 is 15 amino acids long. CDR3 bases: TGTGCCAGCAGCCCCGGGACTAGCGGGTTCAATGAGCAGTTCTTC. It is translated as CASSPGTSGFNEQFF.

This clonotype was recorded at least ten times. The genes are TRBV29-1 and TRBJ2-3; 7 bases are a match to TRBD1. Germline V gives CDR1 SQVTM, CDR2 ANQGSEA. The CDR3 consists of 13 residues. The J segment lost 1 base and the V segment lost 7 bases, leaving 5 bases of the junction unmatched. This CDR3 reads CSGKGQGTDTQYF. The CDR3 nucleotides read TGCAGCGGGAAAGGACAGGGCACAGATACGCAGTATTTT.

The chain is built from TRBV20-1 and TRBJ2-7; no clear D gene. Germline CDR1 is DFQATT and CDR2 is SNEGSKA (reference sequence). V lost 6 bases to trimming and J lost 4 bases, with 19 bases between them. The CDR3 consists of 14 residues. The CDR3 coding sequence is TGCAGTGCCCAGAGAAGTTATATCCGGTACGAGCAGTACTTC. Protein: CSAQRSYIRYEQYF.

Ten or more counts support this clonotype. This chain joins TRBV18 and TRBJ2-3, with TRBD2 as a possible D gene (6 bases). Deletions cut 0 bases from V and 1 base from J, with 11 bases between. The CDR3 consists of 16 residues. Germline assignment: CDR1 KGHSH and CDR2 LQKENI. The CDR3 coding sequence is TGTGCCAGCTCACCACCTTGGAGGGCCGGCACAGATACGCAGTATTTT. Translating it yields CASSPPWRAGTDTQYF.

This clonotype was seen ten or more times. The rearrangement links TRBV7-8 to TRBJ2-1; possible D gene TRBD2, 5 bases. Germline V gene lookup returns CDR1 SGHVS and CDR2 FQNEAQ. The CDR3 runs to 15 residues. Trimming took off 4 bases at V and 0 bases at J, with 10 bases between the two ends. Here the CDR3 DNA reads TGTGCCAGCAGCTCAGGACTTGTCTCCTACAATGAGCAGTTCTTC. It is translated as CASSSGLVSYNEQFF.

The chain uses TRBV19 and TRBJ2-2; D perhaps matches TRBD1 (7 bases). The V end was cut by 3 bases, the J end by 2 bases, with 16 bases between. The CDR3 has 17 residues. Germline loops: CDR1 LNHDA, CDR2 SQIVND (reference sequence). Here the CDR3 reads CASSIWRGPLNTGELFF. DNA for the CDR3: TGTGCCAGTAGTATCTGGAGGGGGCCCCTCAACACCGGGGAGCTGTTTTTT. The full variable domain, in which reference TRBV19 and TRBJ2-2 provide the parts outside the CDR3, is DGGITQSPKYLFRKEGQNVTLSCEQNLNHDAMYWYRQDPGQGLRLIYYSQIVNDFQKGDIAEGYSVSREKKESFPLTVTSAQKNPTAFYLCASSIWRGPLNTGELFFGEGSRLTVL.

The V call is TRBV10-3, the J call TRBJ1-3; unclear D gene. V was clipped by 3 bases and J by 0 bases, with 9 bases between them. Germline V gene lookup returns CDR1 ENHRY and CDR2 SYGVKD. The CDR3 is made up of 15 amino acids. CDR3 in amino acids: CAISDVASSGNTIYF. CDR3 DNA sequence: TGTGCCATCAGTGACGTAGCATCCTCTGGAAACACCATATATTTT.

There are many counts of this clonotype. The chain combines TRBV19 with TRBJ2-7; D unclear. CDR3 length: 14 amino acids. With 6 bases removed from V and 4 bases from J, the gap between germline ends came to 16 bases. Germline-derived CDR1 and CDR2 are LNHDA and SQIVND (reference sequence). CDR3: CASRSTTLSYEQYF. Written as DNA, the CDR3 is TGTGCCAGTAGATCCACGACCCTCTCATACGAGCAGTACTTC.